This T cell receptor beta chain was captured by sequencing in a study of T cells in Graves' hyperthyroidism and ophthalmopathy. RNA transcripts yielded amplified TCR beta CDR3 regions. TCR CDR3 regions were first amplified by RT-PCR with HTBI primers. TCRdb ran MiXCR on the multiplex PCR reads and lists one entry per CDR3 protein. The table lists some 200,000 distinct CDR3 sequences, roughly 15% of them singletons. Per the germline V gene, CDR1 is MGHRA and CDR2 is YSYEKL. V was shortened by 5 bases and J by 0 bases, with 11 bases between the two germline ends. The CDR3 is made up of 15 amino acids. Clinical symptoms, serum thyroxine, TRAb, thyroid ultrasound and orbital computed tomography established diagnosis. This clonotype occurred a few times.

The receptor's source is a man aged 50 to 60 with Graves' hyperthyroidism. The chain joins TRBV4-1 to TRBJ2-4; tentatively, D is TRBD1 (6 bases). Sequencing was carried out using blood. The CDR3 reads CASSWGRGAKNIQYF. The DNA of the CDR3 is TGCGCCAGCAGCTGGGGCAGGGGAGCCAAAAACATTCAGTACTTC.